The 19 T cell receptor beta chains below all came from one sample that was sequenced in a study of T cell responses to AZD1222 COVID-19 vaccine. The data were produced by immunoSEQ multiplex PCR, yet TCRdb's version contains in-frame clones alone and is incomplete. The data contain around 180,000 clones, approximately 92% of them singletons. This specimen consisted of peripheral blood, obtained on day 0 of AZD1222 vaccination. The receptors were sampled from an adult in good health.

V gene TRBV5-1 combines with J gene TRBJ1-1; 8 bases line up with TRBD1. Germline V gene lookup returns CDR1 SGHRS and CDR2 YFSETQ. CDR3 length: 14 amino acids. J gave up 1 base and V 1 base, and 0 bases lay outside the gene matches. DNA for the CDR3: TGCGCCAGCAGCTTGACAGGGGGGAACACTGAAGCTTTCTTT. Translating gives CASSLTGGNTEAFF.

The V gene is TRBV6-2 or TRBV6-3, the J gene TRBJ1-1, with a possible D match to TRBD1 (5 bases). The CDR3 covers 18 residues. Deletions cut 0 bases from V and 1 base from J, with 18 bases between. Germline V gene sequence: CDR1 MNHEY, CDR2 SVGEGT. As DNA, the CDR3 is TGTGCCAGCAGTTACTCGACCAGGGCGACTTCTTCGAACACTGAAGCTTTCTTT. Protein: CASSYSTRATSSNTEAFF.

This chain uses TRBV29-1 with TRBJ2-7; no definite D call. From germline, CDR1 is SQVTM and CDR2 ANQGSEA. The V and J ends lost 4 bases and 2 bases respectively, with 9 bases between them. There are 12 residues in the CDR3. The CDR3 nucleotides are TGCAGCGTTGGCAAGGGCCCCTACGAGCAGTACTTC. This codes for CSVGKGPYEQYF.

This rearrangement joins TRBV6-4 to TRBJ2-3; TRBD1 is a possible D gene (5 bases). V lost 2 bases, J lost 4 bases, and 13 bases lay in between. The CDR3 has 15 amino acids. From germline, CDR1 is MRHNA and CDR2 SNTAGT. DNA of the CDR3: TGTGCCAGCAGTGACGAAGGGGTCGGGTCAGATACGCAGTATTTT. It is translated as CASSDEGVGSDTQYF.

The chain combines TRBV4-1 with TRBJ2-7; perhaps TRBD2 as D (5 bases). The CDR3 length is 16 residues. V was clipped by 8 bases and J by 1 base, with 21 bases between them. Germline loops: CDR1 MGHRA, CDR2 YSYEKL. The CDR3 here is CASLPNRGQDSYEQYV. The CDR3 coding sequence is TGCGCCAGCCTACCGAACCGCGGGCAAGATTCCTACGAGCAGTACGTC.

This chain connects TRBV5-1 to TRBJ2-3; D is uncertain. V lost 1 base and J lost 0, with 12 bases in between. The CDR3 has 16 amino acids. From germline, CDR1 is SGHRS and CDR2 YFSETQ. The CDR3 protein is CASSLRVQASTDTQYF. The DNA of the CDR3 is TGCGCCAGCAGCTTGCGTGTCCAGGCTAGCACAGATACGCAGTATTTT.

This clone was recorded only once. The rearrangement uses TRBV6-2 or TRBV6-3 and TRBJ2-1; D is possibly TRBD2 (6 bases). Germline CDR1 is MNHEY and CDR2 is SVGEGT. The length of the CDR3 is 13 residues. The germline V and J ends were trimmed by 6 bases and 5 bases, with 11 bases remaining between them. The CDR3 bases are TGTGCCAGCAGCCCCACTAGCAACAATGAGCAGTTCTTC. Protein sequence: CASSPTSNNEQFF.

This chain connects TRBV28 to TRBJ2-5; D is uncertain. From germline, CDR1 is MDHEN and CDR2 SYDVKM. This CDR3 region has 17 residues. V lost 2 bases to trimming and J lost 4 bases, with 20 bases between them. The CDR3 DNA follows: TGTGCCAGCAGTTTAGGCCAGGTAGGATCCTTCCGAGAGACCCAGTACTTC. This gives the protein CASSLGQVGSFRETQYF.

CDR3 coding DNA: TGTGCCAGCAGTGCACTACAAGAGACCCAGTACTTC. Its protein product is CASSALQETQYF. V gene TRBV2 combines with J gene TRBJ2-5, with no clear D. The CDR3 contains 12 residues. Deletions cut 4 bases from V and 2 bases from J, with 5 bases between. CDR1 and CDR2 from the germline V gene are SNHLY and FYNNEI.

The chain recombines TRBV6-5 with TRBJ1-2; D is undetermined. The germline gives CDR1 MNHEY, CDR2 SVGAGI. This CDR3 comprises 15 residues. Trimming pared 0 bases from V and 4 bases from J, leaving 12 bases between. The CDR3 nucleotides read TGTGCCAGCAGTTACTCCTTCCCCGAGTCCTATGGCTACACCTTC. Translation gives CASSYSFPESYGYTF.

V and J are TRBV25-1 and TRBJ2-3; 7 nucleotides line up with TRBD1. Per the germline V gene, CDR1 is MGHDK and CDR2 is SYGVNS. The CDR3 runs 16 residues. The V gene end was trimmed by 1 base and the J gene end by 1 base; junction bases not matched to a gene: 5. The CDR3 is CASSESLGTGTDTQYF. The DNA for the CDR3 is TGTGCCAGCAGTGAATCCCTAGGGACAGGCACAGATACGCAGTATTTT.

The V call is TRBV28, the J call TRBJ1-4; 8 bases line up with TRBD1. CDR1 MDHEN and CDR2 SYDVKM come from the germline V gene. The trim removed 5 bases at V and 10 bases at J, leaving 9 bases unmatched. The CDR3 extends over 14 amino acids. As DNA, the CDR3 is TGTGCCAGCAGTCCTGACAGGGGATACGGAAAACTGTTTTTT. Its protein is CASSPDRGYGKLFF.

CDR3 nucleotide sequence: TGTGCCAGCTCACGGATCGGTGATAGCAATCAGCCCCAGCATTTT. Translated: CASSRIGDSNQPQHF. The chain is built from TRBV18 and TRBJ1-5; D unresolved. The CDR3 consists of 15 residues. Between the trimmed V and J ends, which lost 4 bases and 0 bases, there was a span of 10 bases. The germline gives CDR1 KGHSH, CDR2 LQKENI.

The rearrangement uses TRBV5-4 and TRBJ1-2, with TRBD1 matching over 8 bases. CDR3 length: 16 residues. Germline loops: CDR1 SGHNT, CDR2 YYREEE (reference sequence). V lost 0 bases and J lost 4; bases outside the gene matches: 8. CDR3 sequence reads: CASSLGGQGPFYGYTF. The CDR3, as DNA: TGTGCCAGCAGCTTGGGCGGACAGGGACCCTTCTATGGCTACACCTTC.

This clone was counted once. CDR3 protein: CATSDLPYRTESYEQYV. In nucleotides, the CDR3 is TGTGCCACCAGTGACCTCCCCTACAGGACAGAGTCCTACGAGCAGTACGTC. The chain uses TRBV24-1 and TRBJ2-7; D might be TRBD1 (6 bases). Trimming shortened V by 4 bases and J by 1 base, and 19 bases separated the two germline ends. From germline, CDR1 is KGHDR and CDR2 SFDVKD. The CDR3 runs to 17 residues.

The chain is built from TRBV5-1 and TRBJ2-1; D call uncertain. Trimming removed 7 bases from V and 0 bases from J, with 14 bases in between. Looked up from germline, CDR1 is SGHRS and CDR2 is YFSETQ. The CDR3 has 15 amino acids. The CDR3 DNA reads TGCGCCAGCTCCGTTTTAGGAGACTCCTACAATGAGCAGTTCTTC. Protein sequence: CASSVLGDSYNEQFF.

The V call is TRBV9, the J call TRBJ1-2; D remains ambiguous. The CDR3 spans 14 residues. V was shortened by 0 bases and J by 4 bases, with 10 bases between the two germline ends. CDR1 is SGDLS, CDR2 YYNGEE, per germline. The CDR3 coding sequence is TGTGCCAGCAGCGTAGTGTCAGGAGTCTATGGCTACACCTTC. This encodes CASSVVSGVYGYTF. The full variable domain, in which reference TRBV9 and TRBJ1-2 provide the parts outside the CDR3, is DSGVTQTPKHLITATGQRVTLRCSPRSGDLSVYWYQQSLDQGLQFLIQYYNGEERAKGNILERFSAQQFPDLHSELNLSSLELGDSALYFCASSVVSGVYGYTFGSGTRLTVV.

The rearrangement joins TRBV4-2 to TRBJ1-2; 12 bases agree with TRBD1. The CDR3 extends over 16 amino acids. Germline assignment: CDR1 LGHNA and CDR2 YNFKEQ. V shed 0 bases and J 4 bases; nucleotides not matched to a gene: 3. In DNA form, the CDR3 reads TGTGCCAGCAGCCAAGATTGGGGACAGGGGGCCTATGGCTACACCTTC. Residues: CASSQDWGQGAYGYTF.

The CDR3 here is CASSLRLEGELFF. CDR3 DNA sequence: TGTGCCAGCAGCTTACGACTAGAGGGGGAGCTGTTTTTT. The rearrangement uses TRBV9 and TRBJ2-2, with D possibly TRBD2 on 6 matching bases. The CDR3 is made up of 13 amino acids. With 4 bases removed from V and 8 bases from J, the gap between germline ends came to 12 bases. The germline CDR1 and CDR2 sequences are SGDLS and YYNGEE.